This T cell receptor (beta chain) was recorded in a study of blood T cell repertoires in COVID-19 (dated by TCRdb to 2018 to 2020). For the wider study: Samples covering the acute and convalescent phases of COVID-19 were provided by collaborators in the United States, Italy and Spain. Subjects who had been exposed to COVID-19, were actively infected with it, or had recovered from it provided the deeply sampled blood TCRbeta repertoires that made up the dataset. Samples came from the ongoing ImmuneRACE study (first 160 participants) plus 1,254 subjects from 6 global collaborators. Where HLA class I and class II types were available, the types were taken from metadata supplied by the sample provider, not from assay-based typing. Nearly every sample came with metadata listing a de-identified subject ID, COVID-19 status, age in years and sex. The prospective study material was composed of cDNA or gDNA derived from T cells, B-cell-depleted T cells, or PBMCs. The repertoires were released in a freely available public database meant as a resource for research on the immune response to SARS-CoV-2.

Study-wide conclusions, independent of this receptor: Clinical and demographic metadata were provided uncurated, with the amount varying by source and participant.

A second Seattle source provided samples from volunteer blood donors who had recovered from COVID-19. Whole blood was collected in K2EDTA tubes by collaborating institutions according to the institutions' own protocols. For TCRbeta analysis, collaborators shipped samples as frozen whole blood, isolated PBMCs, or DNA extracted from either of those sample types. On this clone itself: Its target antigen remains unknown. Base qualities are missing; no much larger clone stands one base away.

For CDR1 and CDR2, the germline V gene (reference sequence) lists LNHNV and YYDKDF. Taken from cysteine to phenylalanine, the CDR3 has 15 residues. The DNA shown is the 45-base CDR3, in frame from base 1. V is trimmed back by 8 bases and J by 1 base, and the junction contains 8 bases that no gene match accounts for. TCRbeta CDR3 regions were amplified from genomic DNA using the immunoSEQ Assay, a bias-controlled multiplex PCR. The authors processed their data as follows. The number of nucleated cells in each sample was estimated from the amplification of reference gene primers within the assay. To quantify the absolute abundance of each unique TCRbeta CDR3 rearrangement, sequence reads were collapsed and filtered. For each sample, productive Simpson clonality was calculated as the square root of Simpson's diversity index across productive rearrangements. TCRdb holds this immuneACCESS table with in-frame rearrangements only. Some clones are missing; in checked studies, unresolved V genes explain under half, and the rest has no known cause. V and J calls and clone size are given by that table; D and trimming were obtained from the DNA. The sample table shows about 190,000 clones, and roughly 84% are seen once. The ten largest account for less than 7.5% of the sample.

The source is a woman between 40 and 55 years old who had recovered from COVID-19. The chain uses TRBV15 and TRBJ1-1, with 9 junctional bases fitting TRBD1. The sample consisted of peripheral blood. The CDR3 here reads CATRSLDRGNTEAFF. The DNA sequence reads TGTGCCACCCGGAGTTTGGACAGGGGGAACACTGAAGCTTTCTTT.